In its sample, the clone carrying this T cell receptor beta chain was seen once. These data are taken from a study of T cell responses to AZD1222 COVID-19 vaccine. Produced via immunoSEQ multiplex PCR; TCRdb's table is partial and in-frame only. The data contain about 120,000 clones, about 91% of them singletons. CDR3 length: 14 residues. V shed 1 base and J shed 3 bases, with 10 bases lying between them. Germline CDR1 is KGHSH and CDR2 is LQKENI. The material sequenced was peripheral blood, taken on day 0 of AZD1222 vaccination. The clonotype comes from an adult in good health. This rearrangement joins TRBV18 to TRBJ2-7; TRBD1 might be the D (7 bases). CDR3 nucleotide sequence: TGTGCCAGCTCACCACTCCAGGGGGGCTACGAGCAGTACTTC. This encodes CASSPLQGGYEQYF.